A selection of T cell receptor beta chains follows, all from one sample in a study of beta chain features in type 1 diabetes. Here immunoSEQ multiplex PCR was the method, and the copy in TCRdb shows in-frame clones only, minus some. The data hold fewer than 900,000 clones, with roughly 17% observed a single time. The sequencing input was naive CD4+ T cells from blood. The receptor set was obtained from a woman between 18 and 29 years old in good health. The CDR3 runs from the conserved cysteine through the conserved F or W. A D gene is named only where the DNA matches it firmly.

D,J,V,length,CDR3
TRBD2,TRBJ2-3,TRBV28,15,CASSSYSGGSDTQYF
NA,TRBJ2-2,TRBV7-3,13,CASSPKGTGELFF
NA,TRBJ1-2,TRBV19,13,CASKAGGNYGYTF
TRBD2,TRBJ2-1,TRBV9,13,CASSVLADNEQFF
NA,TRBJ1-2,TRBV28,13,CASRKQESYGYTF
TRBD1,TRBJ2-4,TRBV10-2,15,CASSETPTGQNIQYF
NA,TRBJ1-1,TRBV10-3,15,CAISESEGLGTEAFF
NA,TRBJ2-7,TRBV6-6,13,CASSYRLAYEQYF
TRBD2,TRBJ2-1,TRBV10-3,15,CAISGPGLAGNEQFF
NA,TRBJ2-7,TRBV20-1,11,CSGSTAFEQYF
NA,TRBJ1-4,TRBV7-6,15,CASSLEMATNEKLFF
NA,TRBJ2-7,TRBV15,13,CATSRDSPYEQYF
TRBD1,TRBJ2-7,TRBV7-2,14,CASSTYRGAYEQYF
NA,TRBJ2-4,TRBV2,12,CASRTSKNIQYF
NA,TRBJ2-3,TRBV5-5,13,CASSSQGSDTQYF
NA,TRBJ1-1,TRBV6-6,15,CASTKRQAMNTEAFF
NA,TRBJ2-2,TRBV21-1,19,CASSKDLYWCGVRTGELFF
NA,TRBJ2-3,TRBV18,16,CASSPGRGQRTDTQYF
TRBD2,TRBJ2-1,TRBV10-3,16,CAISVRGGGVGHEQFF
TRBD1,TRBJ2-1,TRBV18,15,CASSPTGGSYNEQFF
NA,TRBJ2-2,TRBV7-2,15,CASSPSAGNTGELFF
TRBD1,TRBJ2-7,TRBV4-3,14,CASSQGQGTFEQYF
TRBD2,TRBJ2-7,TRBV5-6,14,CASSDGRPGREQYF
TRBD2,TRBJ2-7,TRBV10-3,19,CAISKGLAGGGRDPYEQYF
NA,TRBJ2-2,TRBV7-8,16,CASSPRPLANTGELFF
TRBD2,TRBJ2-1,TRBV5-1,17,CASSLGLAASSYNEQFF
NA,TRBJ1-5,TRBV28,15,CASSFARELNQPQHF
NA,TRBJ2-5,TRBV5-1,15,CASSLVGLTYETQYF
NA,TRBJ2-7,TRBV7-2,15,CASSSPMAGAYEQYF
TRBD1,TRBJ1-2,TRBV19,15,CASSWGQGGTYGYTF
NA,TRBJ2-2,TRBV10-3,16,CAISENRGGIAGELFF
TRBD1,TRBJ2-3,TRBV5-1,15,CASRPRDRVSDTQYF
TRBD1,TRBJ1-1,TRBV11-2,16,CASSLALQGGNTEAFF
NA,TRBJ2-5,TRBV7-2,13,CASSLVGGETQYF
TRBD2,TRBJ2-3,TRBV28,15,CASRPGLAGADTQYF
NA,TRBJ2-3,TRBV25-1,14,CASRGQINTDTQYF
NA,TRBJ2-2,TRBV9,12,CASSPITGELFF
NA,TRBJ2-3,TRBV7-9,13,CASSSLGTDTQYF
TRBD1,TRBJ2-5,TRBV4-2,14,CASSHGQGMETQYF
NA,TRBJ1-2,TRBV6-6,14,CASSDALGSYGYTF
TRBD1,TRBJ1-5,TRBV5-1,15,CASSLGTGQGQPQHF
TRBD2,TRBJ2-7,TRBV6-5,15,CASSYRAGGSYEQYF
NA,TRBJ2-7,TRBV4-2,13,CASSQDSSYEQYF
NA,TRBJ1-2,TRBV6-1,14,CASSPPGANYGYTF
NA,TRBJ2-2,TRBV4-1,15,CASSQVMQVGGELFF
NA,TRBJ1-2,TRBV5-1,15,CASSLDVGGNYGYTF
NA,TRBJ2-5,TRBV11-2,15,CASSSQGAHQETQYF
NA,TRBJ1-3,TRBV13,16,CASSFTQGSSGNTIYF
NA,TRBJ2-4,TRBV5-4,15,CASSQDPAGRNIQYF
TRBD2,TRBJ2-7,TRBV28,13,CASSQSGSYEQYF
NA,TRBJ2-7,TRBV11-2,13,CASSLSDTYEQYF
NA,TRBJ1-1,TRBV9,12,CASSPRDTEAFF
TRBD2,TRBJ2-1,TRBV5-6,17,CASSPLRASGANNEQFF
TRBD1,TRBJ2-3,TRBV5-1,14,CASVRDRATDTQYF
NA,TRBJ1-2,TRBV9,11,CASRQTGGYTF
TRBD1,TRBJ1-2,TRBV5-1,14,CASSKGQEIYGYTF
NA,TRBJ2-3,TRBV6-6,14,CASSYSRGTDTQYF
NA,TRBJ2-5,TRBV15,13,CATSRDNGETQYF
NA,TRBJ2-7,TRBV5-6,14,CASNPLGQGAEQYF